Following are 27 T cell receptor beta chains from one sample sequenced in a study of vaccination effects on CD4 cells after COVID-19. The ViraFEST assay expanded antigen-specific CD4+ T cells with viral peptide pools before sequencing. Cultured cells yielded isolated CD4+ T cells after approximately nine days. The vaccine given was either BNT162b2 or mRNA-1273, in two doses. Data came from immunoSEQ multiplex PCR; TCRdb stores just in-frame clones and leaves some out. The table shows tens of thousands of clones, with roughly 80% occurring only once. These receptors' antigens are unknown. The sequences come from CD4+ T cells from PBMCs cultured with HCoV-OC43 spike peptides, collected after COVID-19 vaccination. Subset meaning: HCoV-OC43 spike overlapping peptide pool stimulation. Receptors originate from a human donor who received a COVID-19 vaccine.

The CDR3 nucleotides are TGTGCCAGCAGCTTAGCGCTGGTGGCAGATACGCAGTATTTT. Encoded protein: CASSLALVADTQYF. This chain joins TRBV7-2 and TRBJ2-3; D remains ambiguous. The germline CDR1 and CDR2 sequences are SGHTA and FQGNSA. The length of the CDR3 is 14 residues. Trimming cost V 0 bases and J 4 bases, with 8 bases left between them. Looking up the rest from reference TRBV7-2 and TRBJ2-3 gives the full variable domain: GAGVSQSPSNKVTEKGKDVELRCDPISGHTALYWYRQSLGQGLEFLIYFQGNSAPDKSGLPSDRFSAERTGGSVSTLTIQRTQQEDSAVYLCASSLALVADTQYFGPGTRLTVL.

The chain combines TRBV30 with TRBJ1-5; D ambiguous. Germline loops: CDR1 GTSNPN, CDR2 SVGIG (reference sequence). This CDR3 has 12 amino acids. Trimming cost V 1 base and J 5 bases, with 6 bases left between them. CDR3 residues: CAWSGVDQPQHF. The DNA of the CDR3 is TGTGCCTGGAGTGGGGTGGATCAGCCCCAGCATTTT.

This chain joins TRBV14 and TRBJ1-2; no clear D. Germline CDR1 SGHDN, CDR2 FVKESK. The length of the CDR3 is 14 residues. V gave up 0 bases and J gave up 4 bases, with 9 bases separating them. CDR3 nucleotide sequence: TGTGCCAGCAGCCAAGAGTTCATCGGCTATGGCTACACCTTC. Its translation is CASSQEFIGYGYTF.

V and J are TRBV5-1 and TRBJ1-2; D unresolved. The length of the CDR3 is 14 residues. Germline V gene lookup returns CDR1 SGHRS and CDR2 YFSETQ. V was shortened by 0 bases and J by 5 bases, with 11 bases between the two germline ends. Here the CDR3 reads CASSLASGDYGYTF. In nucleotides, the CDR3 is TGCGCCAGCAGCTTGGCCAGTGGGGATTATGGCTACACCTTC.

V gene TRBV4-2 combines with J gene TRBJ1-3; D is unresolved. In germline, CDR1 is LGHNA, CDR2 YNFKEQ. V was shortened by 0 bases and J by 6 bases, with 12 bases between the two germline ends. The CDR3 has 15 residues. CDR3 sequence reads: CASSQDPGFENTIYF. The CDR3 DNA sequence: TGTGCCAGCAGCCAAGATCCGGGTTTTGAAAACACCATATATTTT.

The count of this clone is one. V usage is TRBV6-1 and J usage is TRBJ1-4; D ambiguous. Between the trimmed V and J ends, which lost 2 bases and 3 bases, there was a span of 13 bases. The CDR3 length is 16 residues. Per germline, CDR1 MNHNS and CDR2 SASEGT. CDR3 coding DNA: TGTGCCAGCAGTGAATGGGCCCTGACGGCTAATGAAAAACTGTTTTTT. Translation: CASSEWALTANEKLFF.

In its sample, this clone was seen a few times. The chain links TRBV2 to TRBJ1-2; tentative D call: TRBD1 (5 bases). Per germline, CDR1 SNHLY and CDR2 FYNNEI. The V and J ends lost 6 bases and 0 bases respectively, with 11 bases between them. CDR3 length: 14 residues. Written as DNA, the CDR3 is TGTGCCAGCAGCCTCAGAGGGGCTAACTATGGCTACACCTTC. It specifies CASSLRGANYGYTF. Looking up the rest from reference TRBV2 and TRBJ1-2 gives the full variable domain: EPEVTQTPSHQVTQMGQEVILRCVPISNHLYFYWYRQILGQKVEFLVSFYNNEISEKSEIFDDQFSVERPDGSNFTLKIRSTKLEDSAMYFCASSLRGANYGYTFGSGTRLTVV.

The CDR3 protein is CASSLAPYNEQFF. The CDR3 DNA is TGCGCCAGCAGCTTGGCACCTTACAATGAGCAGTTCTTC. The chain has TRBV5-1 and TRBJ2-1; no clear D gene. Germline assignment: CDR1 SGHRS and CDR2 YFSETQ. The CDR3 extends over 13 amino acids. The ends were cut back, 0 bases at V and 4 bases at J, with 5 bases in the middle.

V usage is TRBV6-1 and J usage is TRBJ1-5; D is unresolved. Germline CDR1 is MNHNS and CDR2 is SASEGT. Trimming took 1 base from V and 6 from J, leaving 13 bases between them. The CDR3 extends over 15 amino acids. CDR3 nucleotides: TGTGCCAGCAGTGAAGGGGCGCACCCGAGTCAGCCCCAGCATTTT. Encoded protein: CASSEGAHPSQPQHF.

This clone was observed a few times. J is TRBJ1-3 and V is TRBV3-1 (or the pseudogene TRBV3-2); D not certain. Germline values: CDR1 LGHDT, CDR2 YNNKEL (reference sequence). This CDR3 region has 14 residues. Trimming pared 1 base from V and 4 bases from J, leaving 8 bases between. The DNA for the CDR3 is TGTGCCAGCAGCCAAGCCCAGGCAGGAAACACCATATATTTT. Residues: CASSQAQAGNTIYF.

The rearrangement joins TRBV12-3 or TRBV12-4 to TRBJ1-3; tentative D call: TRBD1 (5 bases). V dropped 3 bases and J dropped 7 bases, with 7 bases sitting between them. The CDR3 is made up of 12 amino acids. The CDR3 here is CASSLSGNTIYF. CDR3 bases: TGTGCCAGCAGTTTGTCAGGGAACACCATATATTTT.

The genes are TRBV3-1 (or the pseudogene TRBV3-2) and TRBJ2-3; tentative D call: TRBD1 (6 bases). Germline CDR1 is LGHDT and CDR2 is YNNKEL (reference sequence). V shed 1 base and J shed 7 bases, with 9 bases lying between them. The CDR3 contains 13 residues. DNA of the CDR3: TGTGCCAGCAGCCAAGCTCAGGGGTATACGCAGTATTTT. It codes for CASSQAQGYTQYF.

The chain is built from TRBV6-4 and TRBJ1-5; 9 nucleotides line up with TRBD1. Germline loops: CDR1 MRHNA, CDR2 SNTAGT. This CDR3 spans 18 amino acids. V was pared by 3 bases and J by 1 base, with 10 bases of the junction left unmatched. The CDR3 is CASSEPGQGRISNQPQHF. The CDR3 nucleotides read TGTGCCAGCAGTGAGCCGGGACAGGGCAGGATCAGCAATCAGCCCCAGCATTTT.

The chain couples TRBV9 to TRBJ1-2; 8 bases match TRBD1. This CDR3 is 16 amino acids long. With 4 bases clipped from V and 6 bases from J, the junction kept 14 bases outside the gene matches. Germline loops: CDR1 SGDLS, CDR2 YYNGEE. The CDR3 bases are TGTGCCAGCAGCATAGCTGCAGGGGGCCGATCTGATGGCTACACCTTC. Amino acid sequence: CASSIAAGGRSDGYTF.

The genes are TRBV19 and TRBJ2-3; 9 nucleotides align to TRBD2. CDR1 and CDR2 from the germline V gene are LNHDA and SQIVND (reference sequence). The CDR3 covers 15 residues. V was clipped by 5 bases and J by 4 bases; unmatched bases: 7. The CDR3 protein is CASSVPGLASDTQYF. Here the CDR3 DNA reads TGTGCCAGTAGTGTGCCGGGACTAGCTTCAGATACGCAGTATTTT.

The CDR3 region is CASKFGGLGEQYV. The CDR3, as DNA: TGTGCCAGCAAATTTGGGGGCCTGGGTGAGCAGTACGTC. The V call is TRBV2, the J call TRBJ2-7, with D perhaps matching TRBD1 (6 bases). The V end lost 7 bases, the J end lost 7 bases, and 17 bases lay between the germline ends. The germline gives CDR1 SNHLY, CDR2 FYNNEI. There are 13 residues in the CDR3.

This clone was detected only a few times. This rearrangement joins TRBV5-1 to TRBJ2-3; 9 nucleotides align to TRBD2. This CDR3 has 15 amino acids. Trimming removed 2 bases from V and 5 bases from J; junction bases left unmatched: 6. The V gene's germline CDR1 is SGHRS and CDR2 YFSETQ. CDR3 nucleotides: TGCGCCAGCAGCTTCCCTAGCGGGGCCATAGATACGCAGTATTTT. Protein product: CASSFPSGAIDTQYF.

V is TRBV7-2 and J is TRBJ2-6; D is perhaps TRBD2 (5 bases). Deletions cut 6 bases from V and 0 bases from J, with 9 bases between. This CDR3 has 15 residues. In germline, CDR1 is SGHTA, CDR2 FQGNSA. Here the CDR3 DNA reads TGTGCCAGCAGACCGGGAAGCTCTGGGGCCAACGTCCTGACTTTC. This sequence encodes CASRPGSSGANVLTF.

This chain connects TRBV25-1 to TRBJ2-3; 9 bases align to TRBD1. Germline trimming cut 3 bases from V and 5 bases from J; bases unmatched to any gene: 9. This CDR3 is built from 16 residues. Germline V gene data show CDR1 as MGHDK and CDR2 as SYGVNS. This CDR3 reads CASSDRGTGRIDTQYF. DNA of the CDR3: TGTGCCAGCAGTGACCGGGGGACAGGGCGAATAGATACGCAGTATTTT.

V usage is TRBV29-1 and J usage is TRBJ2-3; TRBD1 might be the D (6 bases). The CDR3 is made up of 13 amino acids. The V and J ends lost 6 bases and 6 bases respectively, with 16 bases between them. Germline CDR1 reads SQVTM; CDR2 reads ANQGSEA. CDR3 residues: CSVDRSGSDTQYF. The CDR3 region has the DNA TGCAGCGTAGACAGGTCCGGGTCGGATACGCAGTATTTT.

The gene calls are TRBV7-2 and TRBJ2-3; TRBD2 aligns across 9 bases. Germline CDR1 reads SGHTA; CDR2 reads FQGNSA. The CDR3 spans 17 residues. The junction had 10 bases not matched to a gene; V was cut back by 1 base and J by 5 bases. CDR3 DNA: TGTGCCAGCAGCTTAGTGACTGGCGGGGGGGCTGGAGATACGCAGTATTTT. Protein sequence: CASSLVTGGGAGDTQYF.

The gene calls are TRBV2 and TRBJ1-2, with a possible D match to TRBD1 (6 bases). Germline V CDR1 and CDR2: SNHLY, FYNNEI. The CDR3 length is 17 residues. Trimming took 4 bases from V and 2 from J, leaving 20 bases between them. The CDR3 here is CASSAGAGALANYGYTF. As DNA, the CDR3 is TGTGCCAGCAGTGCAGGGGCGGGGGCTCTTGCCAACTATGGCTACACCTTC.

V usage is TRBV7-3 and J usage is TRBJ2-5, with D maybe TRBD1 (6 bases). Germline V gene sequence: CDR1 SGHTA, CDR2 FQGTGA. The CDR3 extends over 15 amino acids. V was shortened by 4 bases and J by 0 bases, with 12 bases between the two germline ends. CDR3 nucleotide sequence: TGTGCCAGCAGCTCCAACGGACAGTACCAAGAGACCCAGTACTTC. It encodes CASSSNGQYQETQYF. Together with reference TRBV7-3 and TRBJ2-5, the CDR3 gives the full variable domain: GAGVSQTPSNKVTEKGKYVELRCDPISGHTALYWYRQSLGQGPEFLIYFQGTGAADDSGLPNDRFFAVRPEGSVSTLKIQRTERGDSAVYLCASSSNGQYQETQYFGPGTRLLVL.

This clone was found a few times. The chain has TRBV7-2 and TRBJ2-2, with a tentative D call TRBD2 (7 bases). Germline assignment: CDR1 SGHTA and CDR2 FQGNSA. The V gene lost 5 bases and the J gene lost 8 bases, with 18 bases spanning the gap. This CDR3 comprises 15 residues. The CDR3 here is CASSNGGPLGGELFF. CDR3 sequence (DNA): TGTGCCAGCAGCAACGGGGGGCCCCTAGGGGGGGAGCTGTTTTTT.

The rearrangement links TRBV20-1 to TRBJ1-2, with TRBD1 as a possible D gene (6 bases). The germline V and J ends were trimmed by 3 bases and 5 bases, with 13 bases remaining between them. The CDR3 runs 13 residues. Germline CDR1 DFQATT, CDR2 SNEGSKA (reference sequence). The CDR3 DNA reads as TGCAGTGCTAGTTACAGGGTTCTGTATGGCTACACCTTC. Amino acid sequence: CSASYRVLYGYTF.

The CDR3: CASSEMGGKNEKLFF. In DNA form, the CDR3 reads TGTGCCAGCTCCGAAATGGGGGGCAAGAATGAAAAACTGTTTTTT. The chain combines TRBV18 with TRBJ1-4; tentative D call: TRBD1 (6 bases). The V end was cut by 6 bases, the J end by 5 bases, with 16 bases between. This CDR3 is 15 amino acids long. Germline-derived CDR1 and CDR2 are KGHSH and LQKENI.

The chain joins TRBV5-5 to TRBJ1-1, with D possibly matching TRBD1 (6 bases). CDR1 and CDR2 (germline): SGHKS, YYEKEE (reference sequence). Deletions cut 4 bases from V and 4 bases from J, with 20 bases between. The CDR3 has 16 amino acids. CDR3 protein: CASSPLTGTVGTEAFF. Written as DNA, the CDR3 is TGTGCCAGCAGCCCCCTTACAGGGACCGTCGGCACTGAAGCTTTCTTT.